The 30 T cell receptor beta chains below all came from one sample that was sequenced in a study of blood T cell repertoires in COVID-19. Profiled with immunoSEQ multiplex PCR; TCRdb holds only in-frame clones, not every one. Among 55,000 to 80,000 clones listed, around 87% were seen once. Sequenced material: peripheral blood. The receptors here all came from a man in his 70s with acute or convalescent COVID-19.

The chain combines TRBV15 with TRBJ1-4; TRBD1 might be the D (6 bases). Germline CDR1 LNHNV, CDR2 YYDKDF (reference sequence). The CDR3 is made up of 15 amino acids. The ends were cut back, 5 bases at V and 5 bases at J, with 15 bases in the middle. The DNA for the CDR3 is TGTGCCACCAGCTCCACCGGGACACAGAATGAAAAACTGTTTTTT. This translates into CATSSTGTQNEKLFF.

The chain couples TRBV5-4 to TRBJ1-1, with 9 nucleotides matching TRBD1. Germline loops: CDR1 SGHNT, CDR2 YYREEE (reference sequence). The trim removed 0 bases at V and 11 bases at J, leaving 5 bases unmatched. This CDR3 region has 13 residues. The CDR3 nucleotides are TGTGCCAGCAGCTTGGGTGGGACAGGGTTGGCTTTCTTT. Translation gives CASSLGGTGLAFF. Combining the CDR3 with reference TRBV5-4 and TRBJ1-1 gives the whole variable domain ETGVTQSPTHLIKTRGQQVTLRCSSQSGHNTVSWYQQALGQGPQFIFQYYREEENGRGNFPPRFSGLQFPNYSSELNVNALELDDSALYLCASSLGGTGLAFFGQGTRLTVV.

V and J are TRBV28 and TRBJ1-2; D gene ambiguous. The CDR3 has 11 residues. The germline CDR1 and CDR2 sequences are MDHEN and SYDVKM. Trimming stripped 8 bases from V and 5 bases from J, with 9 bases between. The CDR3 spells CASLREYGYTF. The CDR3, as DNA: TGTGCCAGCCTCCGGGAGTATGGCTACACCTTC.

The V call is TRBV5-1, the J call TRBJ2-2; tentatively, D is TRBD1 (6 bases). The germline V and J ends were trimmed by 6 bases and 3 bases, with 18 bases remaining between them. The CDR3 sequence is 16 residues long. In germline, CDR1 is SGHRS, CDR2 YFSETQ. The CDR3 loop is CASTDTRTADTGELFF. CDR3 nucleotides: TGCGCCAGCACCGATACCCGGACAGCTGACACCGGGGAGCTGTTTTTT.

This chain uses TRBV5-1 with TRBJ2-1, with D possibly matching TRBD1 (6 bases). Trimming took 4 bases from V and 2 from J, leaving 10 bases between them. The CDR3 is 14 amino acids. Germline V lookup: CDR1 SGHRS, CDR2 YFSETQ. In DNA form, the CDR3 reads TGCGCCAGCAGCCTCGGACAGCCCTACAATGAGCAGTTCTTC. The encoded protein is CASSLGQPYNEQFF. Together with reference TRBV5-1 and TRBJ2-1, the CDR3 gives the full variable domain: KAGVTQTPRYLIKTRGQQVTLSCSPISGHRSVSWYQQTPGQGLQFLFEYFSETQRNKGNFPGRFSGRQFSNSRSEMNVSTLELGDSALYLCASSLGQPYNEQFFGPGTRLTVL.

The chain combines TRBV5-4 with TRBJ2-1; TRBD2 matches 7 bases. Germline-derived CDR1 and CDR2 are SGHNT and YYREEE (reference sequence). V dropped 4 bases and J dropped 7; count of bases not matched to a gene: 5. The CDR3 is made up of 13 amino acids. CDR3 bases: TGTGCCAGCAGCGCCGCGGGACTAAATGAGCAGTTCTTC. It is translated as CASSAAGLNEQFF.

V and J are TRBV30 and TRBJ1-1; 8 nucleotides agree with TRBD1. This CDR3 has 11 residues. Germline values: CDR1 GTSNPN, CDR2 SVGIG (reference sequence). The junction had 7 bases not matched to a gene; V was cut back by 5 bases and J by 11 bases. The CDR3 coding sequence is TGTGCCTGGGAGACAGGGGTTGTCGCTTTCTTT. It specifies CAWETGVVAFF. Looking up the rest from reference TRBV30 and TRBJ1-1 gives the full variable domain: SQTIHQWPATLVQPVGSPLSLECTVEGTSNPNLYWYRQAAGRGLQLLFYSVGIGQISSEVPQNLSASRPQDRQFILSSKKLLLSDSGFYLCAWETGVVAFFGQGTRLTVV.

The chain employs TRBV5-1 and TRBJ2-7; possible D gene TRBD2, 6 bases. The V gene's germline CDR1 is SGHRS and CDR2 YFSETQ. The CDR3 covers 13 residues. V was clipped by 7 bases and J by 2 bases, with 13 bases between them. The CDR3 here is CASAAGRAYEQYF. The DNA of the CDR3 is TGCGCCAGCGCGGCGGGACGGGCCTACGAGCAGTACTTC.

This clone has only one observation. DNA of the CDR3: TGTGCCAGCACCGAAGGGAGGGGAAACACTGAAGCTTTCTTT. Protein: CASTEGRGNTEAFF. The V and J genes are TRBV11-2 and TRBJ1-1; weak D call: TRBD1 (5 bases). The CDR3 has 14 amino acids. Trimming shortened V by 7 bases and J by 2 bases, and 14 bases separated the two germline ends. The germline CDR1 and CDR2 sequences are SGHAT and FQNNGV.

The chain couples TRBV19 to TRBJ2-2; D gene unclear. The CDR3 has 12 residues. Trimming took 3 bases from V and 4 from J, leaving 3 bases between them. Germline lookup yields CDR1 LNHDA and CDR2 SQIVND (reference sequence). This CDR3 is CASSIRTGELFF. In DNA, the CDR3 is TGTGCCAGTAGTATTCGCACCGGGGAGCTGTTTTTT.

This rearrangement joins TRBV10-2 to TRBJ2-3; 9 bases are shared with TRBD1. V dropped 7 bases and J dropped 2; count of bases not matched to a gene: 4. The CDR3 has 14 amino acids. Germline CDR1 and CDR2: WSHSY and SAAADI. The CDR3 sequence: CASTRDRVTDTQYF. The DNA of the CDR3 is TGCGCCAGCACACGGGACAGGGTCACAGATACGCAGTATTTT.

The chain joins TRBV6-5 to TRBJ2-2, with D perhaps TRBD2 (5 bases). The germline CDR1 and CDR2 sequences are MNHEY and SVGAGI. This CDR3 comprises 15 residues. V was shortened by 0 bases and J by 4 bases, with 9 bases between the two germline ends. This CDR3 reads CASSYSSGSTGELFF. In DNA, the CDR3 is TGTGCCAGCAGTTACTCGAGTGGGAGCACCGGGGAGCTGTTTTTT.

The chain carries TRBV10-3 and TRBJ1-1; D perhaps matches TRBD1 (6 bases). Trimming took off 5 bases at V and 1 base at J, with 11 bases between the two ends. CDR1 and CDR2 (germline): ENHRY, SYGVKD. This CDR3 comprises 14 residues. The CDR3, as DNA: TGTGCCATCAGTATGACAGGTACGAACACTGAAGCTTTCTTT. Its protein product is CAISMTGTNTEAFF.

The chain employs TRBV7-3 and TRBJ2-1, with TRBD1 as a possible D gene (5 bases). The germline V and J ends were trimmed by 1 base and 7 bases, with 11 bases remaining between them. Germline loops: CDR1 SGHTA, CDR2 FQGTGA. The CDR3 has 14 residues. CDR3: CASSLIRGQNEQFF. In DNA form, the CDR3 reads TGTGCCAGCAGCTTAATTAGGGGTCAGAATGAGCAGTTCTTC.

V is TRBV11-2 and J is TRBJ2-5; 11 bases map to TRBD2. Germline V gives CDR1 SGHAT, CDR2 FQNNGV. Trimming at V came to 4 bases and at J to 1 base, leaving 2 bases not matched to a gene. This CDR3 has 15 residues. CDR3 residues: CASSSGTSGQETQYF. The DNA of the CDR3 is TGTGCCAGCAGCTCGGGGACTAGCGGCCAAGAGACCCAGTACTTC.

The rearrangement uses TRBV9 and TRBJ1-3; 10 nucleotides agree with TRBD1. The CDR3 is 16 residues long. The V and J ends lost 4 bases and 4 bases, in that order; junction bases with no gene match: 8. The germline CDR1 and CDR2 sequences are SGDLS and YYNGEE. The CDR3 protein is CASSPSPTGGGNTIYF. The CDR3 coding sequence is TGTGCCAGCAGCCCATCCCCGACAGGGGGCGGAAACACCATATATTTT.

V usage is TRBV7-6 and J usage is TRBJ2-7; 9 bases are a match to TRBD1. There are 14 residues in the CDR3. J gave up 5 bases and V 3 bases, and 5 bases lay outside the gene matches. The germline gives CDR1 SGHVS, CDR2 FNYEAQ. The CDR3 here is CASSFGGQGNEQYF. The CDR3 nucleotides are TGTGCCAGCAGCTTCGGGGGACAGGGAAACGAGCAGTACTTC.

V gene TRBV19 combines with J gene TRBJ2-7, with D unclear. Trimming removed 0 bases at V and 1 base at J, with 7 bases between. This CDR3 is built from 14 residues. CDR1 is LNHDA, CDR2 SQIVND, per germline (reference sequence). The CDR3 loop is CASSIDATSYEQYF. The CDR3 DNA reads as TGTGCCAGTAGTATAGATGCCACTTCCTACGAGCAGTACTTC.

The chain is built from TRBV4-2 and TRBJ2-3, with 10 bases identical to TRBD2. Germline V CDR1 and CDR2: LGHNA, YNFKEQ. The V gene end was trimmed by 4 bases and the J gene end by 2 bases; junction bases not matched to a gene: 9. The CDR3 is made up of 17 amino acids. CDR3 in amino acids: CASSPRTSGTATDTQYF. The CDR3 nucleotides read TGTGCCAGCAGCCCGAGGACTAGCGGAACCGCCACAGATACGCAGTATTTT.

V and J are TRBV25-1 and TRBJ1-2; D is ambiguous. Germline CDR1 and CDR2: MGHDK and SYGVNS. Trimming shortened V by 3 bases and J by 5 bases, and 10 bases separated the two germline ends. The CDR3 is 13 amino acids. Written as DNA, the CDR3 is TGTGCCAGCAGTGAGCGGTCCGGATATGGCTACACCTTC. It codes for CASSERSGYGYTF.

The chain is built from TRBV5-4 and TRBJ2-7; tentative D call: TRBD1 (7 bases). Germline V gene lookup returns CDR1 SGHNT and CDR2 YYREEE (reference sequence). The CDR3 has 13 amino acids. V lost 4 bases, J lost 4 bases, and 12 bases lay in between. This chain's CDR3 is CASSQQGRYEQYF. In nucleotides, the CDR3 is TGTGCCAGCAGCCAACAGGGGAGGTACGAGCAGTACTTC. The whole variable domain, filled in from reference TRBV5-4 and TRBJ2-7, reads ETGVTQSPTHLIKTRGQQVTLRCSSQSGHNTVSWYQQALGQGPQFIFQYYREEENGRGNFPPRFSGLQFPNYSSELNVNALELDDSALYLCASSQQGRYEQYFGPGTRLTVT.

The chain recombines TRBV14 with TRBJ2-3; no clear D gene. The V gene's germline CDR1 is SGHDN and CDR2 FVKESK. V lost 1 base to trimming and J lost 8 bases, with 13 bases between them. The CDR3 is 14 amino acids. This CDR3 is CASSQAIFTGTQYF. The CDR3 coding sequence is TGTGCCAGCAGCCAAGCTATATTCACGGGTACGCAGTATTTT.

The V gene is TRBV21-1, the J gene TRBJ2-7; the table names TRBD1, a call not compared with the DNA. TRBV21-1 is marked as a pseudogene. CDR3 size: 14 residues. This CDR3 is CASSKGRTDREQYF. As DNA, the CDR3 is TGTGCCAGCAGCAAAGGGCGGACAGACCGCGAGCAGTACTTC.

The genes are TRBV28 and TRBJ1-1; maybe TRBD1 (5 bases). Germline values: CDR1 MDHEN, CDR2 SYDVKM. CDR3 length equals 12 residues. V was cut by 6 bases and J by 10 bases, with 15 bases left in between. Written as DNA, the CDR3 is TGTGCCAGCAGCCAAACGACAGCCGGAGCTTTCTTT. Its translation is CASSQTTAGAFF.

The chain is built from TRBV10-1 and TRBJ2-3; D unresolved. Per the germline V gene, CDR1 is WNHNN and CDR2 is SYGVQD (reference sequence). Trimming removed 2 bases at V and 6 bases at J, with 6 bases between. The length of the CDR3 is 12 residues. The CDR3: CASSEGLDTQYF. The DNA of the CDR3 is TGCGCCAGCAGTGAGGGCTTGGATACGCAGTATTTT.

This rearrangement joins TRBV24-1 to TRBJ2-1; a possible D gene is TRBD2 (6 bases). The CDR3 is 14 residues long. The V gene lost 5 bases and the J gene lost 8 bases, with 15 bases spanning the gap. Germline assignment: CDR1 KGHDR and CDR2 SFDVKD. The CDR3 sequence is CATSGTIAEDEQFF. CDR3 coding DNA: TGTGCCACCAGTGGAACGATAGCGGAGGATGAGCAGTTCTTC.

The chain employs TRBV28 and TRBJ1-4; 7 bases line up with TRBD1. Germline lookup yields CDR1 MDHEN and CDR2 SYDVKM. V lost 8 bases, J lost 7 bases, and 16 bases stayed unmatched. This CDR3 has 16 residues. The CDR3 DNA is TGTGCCAGCTTAGAAGGGGGCATCCGGGGCGGTGAAAAACTGTTTTTT. It specifies CASLEGGIRGGEKLFF.

This chain joins TRBV14 and TRBJ2-5, with TRBD1 matching over 8 bases. This CDR3 region has 13 residues. With 3 bases clipped from V and 9 bases from J, the junction kept 6 bases outside the gene matches. Germline CDR1 reads SGHDN; CDR2 reads FVKESK. CDR3 sequence reads: CASSQGQVMAQYF. DNA of the CDR3: TGTGCCAGCAGCCAGGGACAGGTGATGGCCCAGTACTTC.

This clone was found once. The rearrangement uses TRBV6-6 and TRBJ2-7; the match to TRBD2 covers 8 bases. The germline CDR1 and CDR2 sequences are MNHNY and SVGAGI (reference sequence). The CDR3 has 15 amino acids. The junction had 5 bases not matched to a gene; V was cut back by 4 bases and J by 0 bases. The CDR3 DNA follows: TGTGCCAGCAGTTTCATAGCGGGGAGCTCCTACGAGCAGTACTTC. It encodes CASSFIAGSSYEQYF.

This chain uses TRBV7-9 with TRBJ1-2; 12 bases align to TRBD1. The V segment lost 3 bases and the J segment 2 bases; nucleotides outside the gene matches: 4. Germline CDR1 SEHNR, CDR2 FQNEAQ (reference sequence). There are 16 residues in the CDR3. The CDR3, as DNA: TGTGCCAGCAGCTTGTGGGACAGGGGGCCGAACTATGGCTACACCTTC. Residues: CASSLWDRGPNYGYTF.